The clone carrying this T cell receptor (beta chain) was picked up one time. Its matching antigen is unknown. The data were taken from a study of OX40 agonist ivuxolimab in advanced cancers. Study-level points and caveats: The authors also found low normalized T-cell clonal expansion in some nonresponders.

Here immunoSEQ multiplex PCR was the method, and the copy in TCRdb shows in-frame clones only, minus some. Of about 80,000 clones in the sample, 92% are singletons; the top ten hold about 8.6%. This sample comprised CD4+ or CD8+ T cells sorted from blood, obtained in a trial of the OX40 agonist ivuxolimab. This sequence originates from an adult with an advanced solid tumor such as melanoma, head and neck, liver or kidney cancer.

In DNA, the CDR3 is TGTGCCAGCAGTTTAGTTGGCTATTCTAGCACAGATACGCAGTATTTT. Protein: CASSLVGYSSTDTQYF. The V and J genes are TRBV27 and TRBJ2-3; D call uncertain. Germline assignment: CDR1 MNHEY and CDR2 SMNVEV (reference sequence). This CDR3 contains 16 residues. The ends were cut back, 2 bases at V and 0 bases at J, with 12 bases in the middle.